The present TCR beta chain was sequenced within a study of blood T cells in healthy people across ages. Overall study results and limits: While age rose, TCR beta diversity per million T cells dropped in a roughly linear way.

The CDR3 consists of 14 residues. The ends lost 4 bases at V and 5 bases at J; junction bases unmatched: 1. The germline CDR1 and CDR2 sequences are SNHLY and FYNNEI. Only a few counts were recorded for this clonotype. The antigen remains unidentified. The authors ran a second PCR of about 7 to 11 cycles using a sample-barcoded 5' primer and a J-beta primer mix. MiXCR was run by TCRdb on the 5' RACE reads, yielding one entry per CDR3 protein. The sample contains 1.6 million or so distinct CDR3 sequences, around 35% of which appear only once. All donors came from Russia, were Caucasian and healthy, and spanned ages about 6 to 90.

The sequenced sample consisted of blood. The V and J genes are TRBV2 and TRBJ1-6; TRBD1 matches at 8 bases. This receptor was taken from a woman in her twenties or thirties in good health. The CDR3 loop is CASSAGQDNSPLHF. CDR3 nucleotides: TGTGCCAGCAGTGCGGGACAGGATAATTCACCCCTCCACTTT.